Sequencing of this T cell receptor (beta chain) was carried out in a study of regulatory T cells in long-lasting Graves disease. Study-wide findings and caveats: Persistent disease preferred TRBV28, TRBJ1-2 and TRBJ2-5; new disease, TRBV20-1 and TRBJ2-1.

Stated time point: newly diagnosed GD, antithyroid drugs for less than 3 months. Isolated PBMC RNA provided the starting material for the TCR library. This clonotype was found many times. Its antigen is undetermined. The J segment lost 5 bases and the V segment lost 0 bases, leaving 5 bases of the junction unmatched. Germline lookup yields CDR1 MNHEY and CDR2 SVGEGT. The CDR3 length is 15 residues. Sequencing libraries for TCR beta were prepared with iRepertoire HTBI primers and Arm-PCR of CDR3 regions. TCRdb analysed the multiplex PCR reads with MiXCR anew, one entry per CDR3 protein. The sample has about 210,000 distinct CDR3 sequences; roughly 19% are singletons. This sample also belongs to another study, concerning T cells in Graves' hyperthyroidism and ophthalmopathy.

The starting material was peripheral blood mononuclear cells (PBMCs), obtained at new diagnosis, from a patient treated with antithyroid drugs. The sequence was collected from a woman in her 30s with Graves disease. This rearrangement joins TRBV6-2 or TRBV6-3 to TRBJ2-7; 9 bases align to TRBD2. CDR3 region: CASSYSMGLADEQYF. In DNA, the CDR3 is TGTGCCAGCAGTTACTCGATGGGACTAGCTGACGAGCAGTACTTC.